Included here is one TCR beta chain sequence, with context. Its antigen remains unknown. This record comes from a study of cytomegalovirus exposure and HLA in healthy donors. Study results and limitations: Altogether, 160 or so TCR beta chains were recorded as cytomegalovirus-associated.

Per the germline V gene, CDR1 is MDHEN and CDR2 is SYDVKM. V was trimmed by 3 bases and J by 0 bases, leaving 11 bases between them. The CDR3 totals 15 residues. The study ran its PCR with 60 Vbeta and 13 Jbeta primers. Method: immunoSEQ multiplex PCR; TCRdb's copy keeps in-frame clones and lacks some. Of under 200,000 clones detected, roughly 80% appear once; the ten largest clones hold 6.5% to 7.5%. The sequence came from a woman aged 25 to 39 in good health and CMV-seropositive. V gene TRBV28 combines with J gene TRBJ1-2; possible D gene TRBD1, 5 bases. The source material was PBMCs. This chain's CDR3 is CASSLGGGSNYGYTF. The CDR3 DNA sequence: TGTGCCAGCAGTTTGGGTGGGGGGTCTAACTATGGCTACACCTTC.